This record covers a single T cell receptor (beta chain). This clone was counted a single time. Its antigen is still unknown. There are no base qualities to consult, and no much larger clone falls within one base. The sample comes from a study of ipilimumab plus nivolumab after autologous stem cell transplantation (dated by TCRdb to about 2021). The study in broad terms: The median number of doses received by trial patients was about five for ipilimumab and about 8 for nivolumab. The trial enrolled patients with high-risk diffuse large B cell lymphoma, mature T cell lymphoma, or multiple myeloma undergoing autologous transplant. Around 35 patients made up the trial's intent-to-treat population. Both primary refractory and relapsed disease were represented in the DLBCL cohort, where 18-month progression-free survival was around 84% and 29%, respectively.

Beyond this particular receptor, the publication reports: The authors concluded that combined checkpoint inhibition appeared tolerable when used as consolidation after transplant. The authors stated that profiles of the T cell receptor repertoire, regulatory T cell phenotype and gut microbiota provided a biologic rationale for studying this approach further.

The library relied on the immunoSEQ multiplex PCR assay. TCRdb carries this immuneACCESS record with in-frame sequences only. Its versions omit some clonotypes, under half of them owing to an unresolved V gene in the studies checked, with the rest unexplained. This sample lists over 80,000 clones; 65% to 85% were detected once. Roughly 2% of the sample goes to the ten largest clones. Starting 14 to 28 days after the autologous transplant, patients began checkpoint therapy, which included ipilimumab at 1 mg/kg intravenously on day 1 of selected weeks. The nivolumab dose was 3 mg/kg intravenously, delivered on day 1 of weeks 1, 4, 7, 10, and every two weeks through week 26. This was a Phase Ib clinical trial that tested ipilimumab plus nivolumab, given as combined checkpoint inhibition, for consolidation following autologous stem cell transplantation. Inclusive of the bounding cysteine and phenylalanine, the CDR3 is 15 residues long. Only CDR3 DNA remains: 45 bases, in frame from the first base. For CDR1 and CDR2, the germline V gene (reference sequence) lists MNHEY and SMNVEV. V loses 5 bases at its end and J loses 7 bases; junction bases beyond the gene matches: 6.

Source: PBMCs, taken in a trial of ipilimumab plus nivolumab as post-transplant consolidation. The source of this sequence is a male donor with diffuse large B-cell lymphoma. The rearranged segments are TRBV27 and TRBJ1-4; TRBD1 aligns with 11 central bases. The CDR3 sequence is CASSPTGTGGEKLFF. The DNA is TGTGCCAGCAGTCCCACCGGGACAGGGGGTGAAAAACTGTTTTTT. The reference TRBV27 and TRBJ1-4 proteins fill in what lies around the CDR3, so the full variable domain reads EAQVTQNPRYLITVTGKKLTVTCSQNMNHEYMSWYRQDPGLGLRQIYYSMNVEVTDKGDVPEGYKVSRKEKRNFPLILESPSPNQTSLYFCASSPTGTGGEKLFFGSGTQLSVL.